This entry lists 27 T cell receptor beta chains sequenced from one sample in a study of cytomegalovirus exposure and HLA in healthy donors. Clones were read by immunoSEQ multiplex PCR, and TCRdb kept only the in-frame ones, dropping some. The sample carries fewer than 120,000 clones, more than 70% recorded once. Material for sequencing was PBMCs. Receptors were obtained from a woman in her late teens or twenties in good health and CMV-seronegative.

The V and J genes are TRBV5-1 and TRBJ1-1; perhaps TRBD1 as D (6 bases). V dropped 3 bases and J dropped 3 bases, with 12 bases sitting between them. Germline CDR1 is SGHRS and CDR2 is YFSETQ. The CDR3 loop spans 14 amino acids. The CDR3 sequence is CASSSRGQHTEAFF. The CDR3 DNA reads TGCGCCAGCAGCTCGCGAGGACAGCACACTGAAGCTTTCTTT.

The rearrangement joins TRBV30 to TRBJ2-5, with D perhaps matching TRBD2 (6 bases). This CDR3 has 13 amino acids. Germline CDR1 is GTSNPN and CDR2 is SVGIG (reference sequence). V shed 6 bases and J shed 7 bases, with 18 bases lying between them. The CDR3 bases are TGTGCCTGCCAACGGGACTTCGTGGGGACCCAGTACTTC. This sequence encodes CACQRDFVGTQYF.

The rearrangement links TRBV6-5 to TRBJ2-2, with a possible D match to TRBD1 (6 bases). The CDR3 runs to 16 residues. Trimming took 0 bases from V and 5 from J, leaving 13 bases between them. CDR1 is MNHEY, CDR2 SVGAGI, per germline. The CDR3 sequence is CASSYSPPRGTGELFF. The CDR3 DNA follows: TGTGCCAGCAGTTACTCCCCCCCCAGGGGAACCGGGGAGCTGTTTTTT.

The chain has TRBV28 and TRBJ2-2, with D possibly matching TRBD1 (6 bases). The V and J ends lost 4 bases and 7 bases respectively, with 13 bases between them. The germline V gene has CDR1 MDHEN and CDR2 SYDVKM. The CDR3 consists of 14 residues. The CDR3 region has the DNA TGTGCCAGCAGTTCCAGGGGCGCGAACGGGGAGCTGTTTTTT. Amino acid sequence: CASSSRGANGELFF.

In this sample, this clone turned up once. The rearrangement joins TRBV19 to TRBJ2-2, with 9 bases fitting TRBD2. The CDR3 runs 17 residues. V trimming: 5 bases; J trimming: 6 bases; junction bases outside the gene matches: 13. CDR1 is LNHDA and CDR2 is SQIVND in the germline V gene (reference sequence). The CDR3 loop is CASSSFLAGVSAGELFF. CDR3 coding DNA: TGTGCCAGTAGTTCCTTTTTAGCGGGAGTGTCCGCCGGGGAGCTGTTTTTT.

V and J are TRBV28 and TRBJ2-5; 7 positions agree with TRBD2. CDR1 is MDHEN, CDR2 SYDVKM, per germline. The CDR3 loop spans 16 amino acids. V lost 3 bases, J lost 1 base, and 8 bases stayed unmatched. This CDR3 reads CASSFRGRGSQETQYF. CDR3 sequence (DNA): TGTGCCAGCAGTTTTCGTGGGCGGGGGAGCCAAGAGACCCAGTACTTC. Full variable domain (remainder filled in from reference TRBV28 and TRBJ2-5): DVKVTQSSRYLVKRTGEKVFLECVQDMDHENMFWYRQDPGLGLRLIYFSYDVKMKEKGDIPEGYSVSREKKERFSLILESASTNQTSMYLCASSFRGRGSQETQYFGPGTRLLVL.

The chain couples TRBV5-6 to TRBJ1-2; 7 bases are a match to TRBD1. CDR3 length: 13 residues. Germline assignment: CDR1 SGHDT and CDR2 YYEEEE. The trim removed 5 bases at V and 9 bases at J, leaving 10 bases unmatched. CDR3 sequence: CASRYTGALRYTF. DNA for the CDR3: TGTGCCAGCAGATACACAGGGGCCCTCCGCTACACCTTC.

This clone was observed once. The chain couples TRBV7-6 to TRBJ2-7; 9 bases align to TRBD2. J was trimmed by 3 bases and V by 5 bases; bases with no gene match: 8. CDR3 length: 15 residues. Germline CDR1 is SGHVS and CDR2 is FNYEAQ. CDR3 DNA: TGTGCCAGCAGCGCTCTAGCGGGATCCAGCTACGAGCAGTACTTC. It encodes CASSALAGSSYEQYF. Looking up the rest from reference TRBV7-6 and TRBJ2-7 gives the full variable domain: GAGVSQSPRYKVTKRGQDVALRCDPISGHVSLYWYRQALGQGPEFLTYFNYEAQQDKSGLPNDRFSAERPEGSISTLTIQRTEQRDSAMYRCASSALAGSSYEQYFGPGTRLTVT.

This rearrangement joins TRBV5-6 to TRBJ2-7; D perhaps matches TRBD1 (6 bases). The CDR3 covers 13 residues. Germline V gives CDR1 SGHDT, CDR2 YYEEEE. Trimming removed 4 bases from V and 9 bases from J, with 17 bases in between. DNA of the CDR3: TGTGCCAGCAGCGCCCCCTCCACGGACAGGCAGTACTTC. It is translated as CASSAPSTDRQYF.

In its sample, this clone was seen a few times. The chain joins TRBV4-1 to TRBJ2-7; tentatively, D is TRBD2 (5 bases). Trimming stripped 3 bases from V and 7 bases from J, with 13 bases between. The CDR3 is made up of 13 amino acids. The germline CDR1 and CDR2 sequences are MGHRA and YSYEKL. For the CDR3, the DNA is TGCGCCAGCAGCCAGCGGGTCCGAGGGGAGCAGTACTTC. It encodes CASSQRVRGEQYF.

The DNA for the CDR3 is TGCGCCAGCAGCTTAACAGCTGGAAGTGAAAAACTGTTTTTT. Translated: CASSLTAGSEKLFF. The chain employs TRBV5-1 and TRBJ1-4; D ambiguous. Germline V CDR1 and CDR2: SGHRS, YFSETQ. With 2 bases removed from V and 7 bases from J, the gap between germline ends came to 12 bases. This CDR3 is 14 amino acids long.

The chain links TRBV27 to TRBJ1-5; TRBD1 matches 8 bases. The CDR3 is made up of 15 amino acids. The trim removed 4 bases at V and 0 bases at J, leaving 2 bases unmatched. In germline, CDR1 is MNHEY, CDR2 SMNVEV (reference sequence). CDR3 nucleotides: TGTGCCAGCAGTTCAGGACAGGGTAGCAATCAGCCCCAGCATTTT. Its protein is CASSSGQGSNQPQHF.

This clone was observed a handful of times. This chain links TRBV2 with TRBJ2-7, with D tentatively TRBD2 (6 bases). This CDR3 region has 11 residues. V shed 6 bases and J shed 9 bases, with 12 bases lying between them. Germline V lookup: CDR1 SNHLY, CDR2 FYNNEI. CDR3 DNA: TGTGCCAGCAGCGATCCCGGGGGGCAGTACTTC. It encodes CASSDPGGQYF.

J is TRBJ2-1 and V is TRBV5-4; 7 bases match TRBD1. The CDR3 length is 16 residues. V lost 2 bases and J lost 5; bases outside the gene matches: 10. Per germline, CDR1 SGHNT and CDR2 YYREEE (reference sequence). The CDR3 sequence is CASSFPGTAVNNEQFF. CDR3 bases: TGTGCCAGCAGCTTCCCCGGGACAGCGGTAAACAATGAGCAGTTCTTC.

This clone was counted once. For the CDR3, the DNA is TGTGCCATCAGTGATTCGAAGGGAGCGGGGGCTCGCAATGAGCAGTTCTTC. It encodes CAISDSKGAGARNEQFF. The chain recombines TRBV10-3 with TRBJ2-1; TRBD2 matches at 8 bases. CDR3 size: 17 residues. Germline CDR1 and CDR2: ENHRY and SYGVKD. V was clipped by 3 bases and J by 6 bases; unmatched bases: 13.

The rearrangement links TRBV9 to TRBJ1-4, with no clear D. The CDR3 length is 15 residues. Trimming took 4 bases from V and 4 from J, leaving 14 bases between them. Germline V gene data show CDR1 as SGDLS and CDR2 as YYNGEE. The CDR3 coding sequence is TGTGCCAGCAGCCTGGGTGGCGGAATTAATGAAAAACTGTTTTTT. This sequence encodes CASSLGGGINEKLFF. Filled out from reference TRBV9 and TRBJ1-4, the complete variable domain reads DSGVTQTPKHLITATGQRVTLRCSPRSGDLSVYWYQQSLDQGLQFLIQYYNGEERAKGNILERFSAQQFPDLHSELNLSSLELGDSALYFCASSLGGGINEKLFFGSGTQLSVL.

V usage is TRBV5-5 and J usage is TRBJ2-7, with TRBD2 matching over 7 bases. The V gene's germline CDR1 is SGHKS and CDR2 YYEKEE (reference sequence). V shed 0 bases and J 8 bases; nucleotides not matched to a gene: 8. CDR3 length: 14 residues. The DNA of the CDR3 is TGTGCCAGCAGCTTGGGACCACTCGGGGGGAAGCAGTACTTC. This gives the protein CASSLGPLGGKQYF.

This chain links TRBV28 with TRBJ1-1, with no clear D. This CDR3 spans 11 amino acids. Trimming pared 5 bases from V and 7 bases from J, leaving 8 bases between. Germline values: CDR1 MDHEN, CDR2 SYDVKM. The DNA for the CDR3 is TGTGCCAGCAGTCACACGGGTGAAGCTTTCTTT. Its translation: CASSHTGEAFF.

This rearrangement joins TRBV25-1 to TRBJ2-7; D is uncertain. Trimming shortened V by 10 bases and J by 0 bases, and 13 bases separated the two germline ends. The germline gives CDR1 MGHDK, CDR2 SYGVNS. CDR3 length: 13 amino acids. The CDR3 is CATRVPSSYEQYF. In DNA form, the CDR3 reads TGTGCCACCCGCGTACCGAGCTCCTACGAGCAGTACTTC.

The V call is TRBV19, the J call TRBJ1-1, with D possibly matching TRBD1 (6 bases). CDR1 and CDR2 (germline): LNHDA, SQIVND (reference sequence). This CDR3 has 13 residues. Trimming left V 6 bases short and J 1 base short, with 9 bases between. The CDR3 here is CASREGGNTEAFF. As DNA, the CDR3 is TGTGCCAGTAGAGAAGGGGGGAACACTGAAGCTTTCTTT.

The chain carries TRBV6-5 and TRBJ2-1; no definite D call. Germline V gene lookup returns CDR1 MNHEY and CDR2 SVGAGI. This CDR3 region has 12 residues. V lost 0 bases and J 9 bases, leaving 6 bases between the germline ends. Written as DNA, the CDR3 is TGTGCCAGCAGTTACTCGACTGGTGAGCAGTTCTTC. Amino acid sequence: CASSYSTGEQFF.

V usage is TRBV30 and J usage is TRBJ1-1; D might be TRBD1 (5 bases). The length of the CDR3 is 16 residues. V gave up 3 bases and J gave up 1 base, with 18 bases separating them. In germline, CDR1 is GTSNPN, CDR2 SVGIG (reference sequence). The CDR3 coding sequence is TGTGCCTGGAGCGTACTAAGGGGCATAGGGAACACTGAAGCTTTCTTT. It specifies CAWSVLRGIGNTEAFF.

The chain joins TRBV2 to TRBJ2-1; TRBD1 aligns across 9 bases. This CDR3 comprises 13 residues. The germline V gene encodes CDR1 SNHLY and CDR2 FYNNEI. The J segment lost 15 bases and the V segment lost 6 bases, leaving 12 bases of the junction unmatched. DNA of the CDR3: TGTGCCAGCAGCGGGACAGGGAGTAATGTTAGGTTCTTC. Protein sequence: CASSGTGSNVRFF.

This rearrangement joins TRBV1 to TRBJ1-2. TRBV1 is given as a pseudogene. The CDR3 loop spans 14 amino acids. The CDR3 spells CTSSPSWGGAGYTF. CDR3 DNA: TGCACCAGCAGCCCATCCTGGGGGGGTGCTGGCTACACCTTC.

This sequence joins TRBV10-3 and TRBJ2-7; the match to TRBD2 covers 11 bases. V was clipped by 11 bases and J by 2 bases; unmatched bases: 14. Germline CDR1 reads ENHRY; CDR2 reads SYGVKD. The CDR3 is made up of 16 amino acids. As DNA, the CDR3 is TGTGCCGCCTCCGGGACTAGCGGACTGTCTACCTACGAGCAGTACTTC. Translated: CAASGTSGLSTYEQYF.

The V and J genes are TRBV5-8 and TRBJ2-2; 12 bases align to TRBD1. Germline trimming cut 4 bases from V and 7 bases from J; bases unmatched to any gene: 8. Germline V CDR1 and CDR2: SGHTS, YDEGEE. The length of the CDR3 is 16 residues. CDR3 sequence reads: CASSLGTGGSVGELFF. For the CDR3, the DNA is TGTGCCAGCAGCCTGGGGACAGGGGGCTCAGTCGGGGAGCTGTTTTTT.

The chain has TRBV29-1 and TRBJ2-7; 10 positions agree with TRBD1. The CDR3 loop spans 14 amino acids. Trimming cost V 6 bases and J 5 bases; bases outside gene matches: 10. The germline V gene has CDR1 SQVTM and CDR2 ANQGSEA. The CDR3 sequence is CSVVTTGGRDEQYF. The CDR3 nucleotides read TGCAGCGTCGTAACGACAGGGGGCAGGGACGAGCAGTACTTC.